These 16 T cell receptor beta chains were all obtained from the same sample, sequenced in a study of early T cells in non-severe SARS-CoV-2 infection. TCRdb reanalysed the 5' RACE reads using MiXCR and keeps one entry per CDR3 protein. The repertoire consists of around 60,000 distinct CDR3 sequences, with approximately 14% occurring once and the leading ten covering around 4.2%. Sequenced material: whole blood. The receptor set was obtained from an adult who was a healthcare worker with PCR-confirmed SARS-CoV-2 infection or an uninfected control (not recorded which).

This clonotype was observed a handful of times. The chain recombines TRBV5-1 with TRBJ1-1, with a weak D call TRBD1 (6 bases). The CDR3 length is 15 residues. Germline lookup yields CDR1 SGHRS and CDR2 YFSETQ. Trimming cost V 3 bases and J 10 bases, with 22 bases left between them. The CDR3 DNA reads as TGCGCCAGCAGCTCCGATTACGCAGGGGTTTTGGGAGCTTTCTTT. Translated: CASSSDYAGVLGAFF.

CDR3 loop: CSGQDTEAFF. The CDR3 region has the DNA TGCAGCGGGCAGGACACTGAAGCTTTCTTT. The chain joins TRBV29-1 to TRBJ1-1; D ambiguous. The V end lost 7 bases, the J end lost 3 bases, and 6 bases lay between the germline ends. Germline V gives CDR1 SQVTM, CDR2 ANQGSEA. The CDR3 is made up of 10 amino acids.

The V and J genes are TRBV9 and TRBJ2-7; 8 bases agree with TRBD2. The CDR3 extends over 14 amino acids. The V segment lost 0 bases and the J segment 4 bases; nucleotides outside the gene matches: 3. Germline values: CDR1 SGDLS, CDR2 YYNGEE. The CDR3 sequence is CASSVAGGPYEQYF. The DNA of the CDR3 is TGTGCCAGCAGCGTAGCGGGGGGGCCTTACGAGCAGTACTTC.

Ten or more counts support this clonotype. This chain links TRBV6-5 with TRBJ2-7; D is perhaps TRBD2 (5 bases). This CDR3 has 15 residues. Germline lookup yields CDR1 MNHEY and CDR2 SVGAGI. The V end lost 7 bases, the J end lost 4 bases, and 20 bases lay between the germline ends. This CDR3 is CASNPRPGNYYEQYF. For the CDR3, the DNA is TGTGCCAGCAATCCACGGCCGGGGAATTATTACGAGCAGTACTTC.

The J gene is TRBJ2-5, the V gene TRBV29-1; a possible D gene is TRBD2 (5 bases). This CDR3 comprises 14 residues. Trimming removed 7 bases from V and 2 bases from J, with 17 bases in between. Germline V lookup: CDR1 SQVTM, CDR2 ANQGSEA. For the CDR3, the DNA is TGCAGCGCCCGCGCCTGGACTGCACAAGAGACCCAGTACTTC. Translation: CSARAWTAQETQYF.

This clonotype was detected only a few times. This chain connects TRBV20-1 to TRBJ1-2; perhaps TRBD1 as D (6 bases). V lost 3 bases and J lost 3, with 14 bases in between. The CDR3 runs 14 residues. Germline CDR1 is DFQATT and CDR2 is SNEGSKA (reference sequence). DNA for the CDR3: TGCAGTGCTAGTGCCTTAAGACAGGACTATGGCTACACCTTC. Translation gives CSASALRQDYGYTF.

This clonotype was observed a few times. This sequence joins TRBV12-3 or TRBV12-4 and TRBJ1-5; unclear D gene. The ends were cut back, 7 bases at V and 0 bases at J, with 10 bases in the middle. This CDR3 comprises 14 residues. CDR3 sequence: CASTPGISNQPQHF. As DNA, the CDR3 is TGTGCCAGCACCCCGGGGATTAGCAATCAGCCCCAGCATTTT.

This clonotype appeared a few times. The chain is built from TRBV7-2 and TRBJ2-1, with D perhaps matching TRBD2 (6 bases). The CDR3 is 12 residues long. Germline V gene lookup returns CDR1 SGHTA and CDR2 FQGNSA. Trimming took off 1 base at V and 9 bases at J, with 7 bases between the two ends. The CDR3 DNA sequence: TGTGCCAGCAGCTTAGGGGGAGGTGAGCAGTTCTTC. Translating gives CASSLGGGEQFF.

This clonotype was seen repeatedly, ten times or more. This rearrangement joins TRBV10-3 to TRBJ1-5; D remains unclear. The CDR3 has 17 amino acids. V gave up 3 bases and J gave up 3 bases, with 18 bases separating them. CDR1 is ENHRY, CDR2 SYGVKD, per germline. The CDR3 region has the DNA TGTGCCATCAGTGATCGGGCCAGCACGGTCTCCAATCAGCCCCAGCATTTT. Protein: CAISDRASTVSNQPQHF.

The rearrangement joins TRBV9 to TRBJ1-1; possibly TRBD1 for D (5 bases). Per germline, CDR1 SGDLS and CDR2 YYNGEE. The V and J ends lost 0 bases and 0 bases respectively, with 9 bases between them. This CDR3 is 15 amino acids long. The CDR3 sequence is CASSVDDSMNTEAFF. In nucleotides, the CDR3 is TGTGCCAGCAGCGTAGACGACAGCATGAACACTGAAGCTTTCTTT.

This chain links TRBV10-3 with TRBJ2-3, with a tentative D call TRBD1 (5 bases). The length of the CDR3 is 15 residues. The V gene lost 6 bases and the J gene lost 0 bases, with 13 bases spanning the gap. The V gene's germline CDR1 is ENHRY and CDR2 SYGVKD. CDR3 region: CAIRRQSGSTDTQYF. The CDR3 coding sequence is TGTGCCATCAGACGACAGTCCGGGAGCACAGATACGCAGTATTTT.

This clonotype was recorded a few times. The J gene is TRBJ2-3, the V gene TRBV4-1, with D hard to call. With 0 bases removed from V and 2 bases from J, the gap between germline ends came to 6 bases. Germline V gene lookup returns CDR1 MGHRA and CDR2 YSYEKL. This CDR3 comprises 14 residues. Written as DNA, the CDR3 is TGCGCCAGCAGCCAAGACGCAAACACAGATACGCAGTATTTT. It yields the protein CASSQDANTDTQYF.

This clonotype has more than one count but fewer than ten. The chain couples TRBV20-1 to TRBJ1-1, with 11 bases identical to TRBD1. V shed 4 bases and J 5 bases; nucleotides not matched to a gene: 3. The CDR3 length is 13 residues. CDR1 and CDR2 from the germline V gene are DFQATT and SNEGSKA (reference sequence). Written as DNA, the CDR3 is TGCAGTGCTATCTGGGACAGGGGGACTGAAGCTTTCTTT. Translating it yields CSAIWDRGTEAFF.

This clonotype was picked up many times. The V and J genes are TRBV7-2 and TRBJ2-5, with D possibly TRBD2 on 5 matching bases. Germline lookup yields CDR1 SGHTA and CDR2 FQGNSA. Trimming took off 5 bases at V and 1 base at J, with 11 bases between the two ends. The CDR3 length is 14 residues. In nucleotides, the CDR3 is TGTGCCAGCAGCCAGATGCGGGCCCAAGAGACCCAGTACTTC. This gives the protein CASSQMRAQETQYF.

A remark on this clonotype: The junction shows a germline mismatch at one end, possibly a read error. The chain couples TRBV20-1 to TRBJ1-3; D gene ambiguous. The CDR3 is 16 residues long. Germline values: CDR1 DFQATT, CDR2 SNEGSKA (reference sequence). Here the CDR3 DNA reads TGCACTGCTAGAGATTCTAGGACGGTCTCTGGAAACACCATATATTTT. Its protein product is CTARDSRTVSGNTIYF.

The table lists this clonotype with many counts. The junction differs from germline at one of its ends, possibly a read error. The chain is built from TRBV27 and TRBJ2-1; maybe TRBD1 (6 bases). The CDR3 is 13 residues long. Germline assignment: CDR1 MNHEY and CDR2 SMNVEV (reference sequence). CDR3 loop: CASWDIFNNVQFF. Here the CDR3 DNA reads TGTGCCAGCTGGGACATATTTAACAATGTGCAGTTCTTC.